These T cell receptor beta chains were read from a single sample in a study of cytomegalovirus exposure and HLA in healthy donors. The assay was immunoSEQ multiplex PCR, and TCRdb's table has in-frame clones only and misses some. The sample has approximately 190,000 clones, over 65% seen once. The sequenced sample was PBMCs. The source of these receptors is a woman under 40 in good health and CMV-seronegative. The conserved cysteine and the conserved F or W are not part of the CDR3 here. The order of the fields is V gene, J gene, CDR3 protein.

>TRBV7-2|TRBJ1-2
ASSLGRGPAGYT
>TRBV29-1|TRBJ1-3
SVAEGGNTIY
>TRBV25-1|TRBJ2-4
ASSVGGAYIQY
>TRBV30|TRBJ1-2
AWFRDRDVYGYT
>TRBV5-1|TRBJ2-7
ASSLSGGAPGEQY
>TRBV2|TRBJ2-7
ASSDLNISYEQY
>TRBV6-5|TRBJ2-1
ASSYRTHNEQF
>TRBV10-1|TRBJ2-3
ASSEVGQGGTDTQY
>TRBV15|TRBJ2-7
ATSRDSFEQY
>TRBV5-1|TRBJ2-5
ASSTGTSWAQGTQY
>TRBV2|TRBJ1-2
ASTERDRSYGYT
>TRBV5-1|TRBJ1-1
ASSLAAANAEAF
>TRBV6-1|TRBJ1-4
ASSEKVYPDRELPGAGNEKLF
>TRBV2|TRBJ2-1
ASTVAIFDNEQF
>TRBV19|TRBJ1-2
ASSNGVPKGYYGYT
>TRBV27|TRBJ2-3
ASSSTGSAPDTQY
>TRBV4-1|TRBJ1-6
ASSRYAGGVSYNSPLH
>TRBV30|TRBJ2-1
AWGKFGNEQF
>TRBV10-2|TRBJ1-5
ASRGGLEQPQH
>TRBV29-1|TRBJ1-1
SVDLAGAGTEAF
>TRBV15|TRBJ2-2
ATSAGITGELF
>TRBV2|TRBJ1-1
ASSSRNSGVMNTEAF
>TRBV7-9|TRBJ2-3
SSSLRTSAFTDTQY
>TRBV7-6|TRBJ2-7
ASSRGLHYEQY
>TRBV9|TRBJ2-2
ASSSGTGELF
>TRBV6-5|TRBJ1-2
ASSVQGLYPYGYT
>TRBV7-2|TRBJ1-2
ASSLTGVEGYT
>TRBV5-6|NA
ASSLVRTLGGSYEQY
>TRBV7-3|TRBJ2-1
ASSPLGGHNEQF
>TRBV10-1|TRBJ2-7
ASSDGTSGALSYEQY
>TRBV5-1|NA
ASSWGSGSKTYEQY
>TRBV9|TRBJ1-2
ASSASPGQINYGYT
>TRBV6-5|TRBJ1-1
ASTYRGGNTEAF
>TRBV7-6|TRBJ2-2
ASSRGVVAANTGELF
>TRBV4-1|TRBJ1-1
ASSQPRRLSTLDTEAF
>TRBV6-4|TRBJ2-2
ASDRGSDENTGELF
>TRBV6-6|TRBJ1-1
ASSYDRAEAF
>TRBV11-3|TRBJ2-1
ASSLDRGVAVFSYNEQF
>TRBV18|TRBJ2-3
ASSPGLADTDTQY
>TRBV19|TRBJ2-2
ASSIELAGVLNTGELF
>TRBV5-5|TRBJ2-5
ASSLPPSLAGGGETQY
>TRBV6-1|TRBJ1-4
ASSALTGTDEKLF
>TRBV9|TRBJ2-3
ASSVFSASTDTQY
>TRBV5-4|TRBJ2-7
ASSFRQGLLQY
>TRBV7-9|TRBJ2-7
ASSLRAEAYEQY
>TRBV7-9|TRBJ1-3
ASRLGVRGPGGNTIY
>TRBV9|TRBJ2-3
ASSVELVPDTQY
>TRBV4-1|TRBJ1-5
ASSQGTGNQPQH
>TRBV19|TRBJ2-1
ASTSTSGGDEQF
>TRBV4-3|TRBJ1-1
ASSQDRGSSMNTEAF
>TRBV5-1|TRBJ2-7
ASNSATGVPYEQY
>TRBV7-3|TRBJ2-1
ASSLTGTSGINNEQF
>TRBV27|TRBJ1-2
ASSPQPSGGYT